The rows below give T cell receptor beta chains drawn from one sample of a study of blood T cells in healthy people across ages. Each CDR3 protein is one row after TCRdb ran MiXCR on the 5' RACE reads. The sample lists about 1.7 million distinct CDR3 sequences, approximately 30% seen once, with 6.5% to 8.5% in the top ten. The sample was blood. These receptors were obtained from a woman aged 25 to 39 in good health. Both conserved end residues are part of each CDR3. The order of the fields is D gene, J gene, clone size, V gene, CDR3 length, CDR3 protein, CDR3 DNA. D genes are given only for firm matches. A row's size may be missing; if present it is once, few, many or a size class.

D gene: TRBD2
J gene: TRBJ2-4
clone size: -
V gene: TRBV9
CDR3 length: 16
CDR3 protein: CASSVLAAAGSNEQYF
CDR3 DNA: TGTGCCAGCAGCGTTCTAGCGGCCGCGGGTTCTAATGAGCAGTACTTC

D gene: -
J gene: TRBJ1-5
clone size: few
V gene: TRBV15
CDR3 length: 15
CDR3 protein: CATSRGWTGNQPQHF
CDR3 DNA: TGTGCCACCAGCAGAGGTTGGACGGGCAATCAGCCCCAGCATTTT

D gene: TRBD1
J gene: TRBJ1-5
clone size: -
V gene: TRBV18
CDR3 length: 15
CDR3 protein: CASSPGQALDQPQHF
CDR3 DNA: TGTGCCAGCTCACCAGGACAGGCCCTTGATCAGCCCCAGCATTTT

D gene: TRBD1
J gene: TRBJ2-3
clone size: few
V gene: TRBV12-3/TRBV12-4
CDR3 length: 14
CDR3 protein: CASGQEVFTDTQYF
CDR3 DNA: TGTGCCAGCGGACAGGAGGTATTCACAGATACGCAGTATTTT

D gene: -
J gene: TRBJ1-2
clone size: -
V gene: TRBV20-1
CDR3 length: 13
CDR3 protein: CSARPFGFYGYTF
CDR3 DNA: TGCAGTGCTAGACCCTTTGGGTTCTATGGCTACACCTTC

D gene: -
J gene: TRBJ2-3
clone size: -
V gene: TRBV20-1
CDR3 length: 14
CDR3 protein: CCAFPQVSTDTQYF
CDR3 DNA: TGCTGTGCGTTCCCTCAAGTCAGCACAGATACGCAGTATTTT

D gene: TRBD2
J gene: TRBJ2-1
clone size: few
V gene: TRBV20-1
CDR3 length: 18
CDR3 protein: CSASSASGIPWGYNEQFF
CDR3 DNA: TGCAGTGCTAGTTCAGCTAGCGGGATCCCCTGGGGGTACAATGAGCAGTTCTTC

D gene: -
J gene: TRBJ1-5
clone size: -
V gene: TRBV20-1
CDR3 length: 13
CDR3 protein: CSASRDTNQPQHF
CDR3 DNA: TGCAGTGCTAGCCGGGACACCAATCAGCCCCAGCATTTT

D gene: TRBD1
J gene: TRBJ2-7
clone size: -
V gene: TRBV5-1
CDR3 length: 17
CDR3 protein: CASSRDRGPSPTYEQYF
CDR3 DNA: TGCGCCAGCAGCCGGGACAGGGGGCCCTCCCCCACCTACGAGCAGTACTTC

D gene: -
J gene: TRBJ2-7
clone size: -
V gene: TRBV2
CDR3 length: 11
CDR3 protein: CASLSGYEQYF
CDR3 DNA: TGTGCCAGCCTTAGCGGATACGAGCAGTACTTC

D gene: -
J gene: TRBJ2-2
clone size: -
V gene: TRBV7-9
CDR3 length: 14
CDR3 protein: CASSLQGLAGELFF
CDR3 DNA: TGTGCCAGCAGCTTACAGGGGTTAGCCGGGGAGCTGTTTTTT

D gene: -
J gene: TRBJ2-5
clone size: many
V gene: TRBV7-2
CDR3 length: 14
CDR3 protein: CASSAGTFQETQYF
CDR3 DNA: TGTGCCAGCAGCGCAGGGACATTCCAAGAGACCCAGTACTTC

D gene: -
J gene: TRBJ1-1
clone size: -
V gene: TRBV29-1
CDR3 length: 13
CDR3 protein: CSVAGRGDTEAFF
CDR3 DNA: TGCAGCGTTGCTGGTCGGGGGGACACTGAAGCTTTCTTT

D gene: TRBD1
J gene: TRBJ1-1
clone size: -
V gene: TRBV6-5
CDR3 length: 14
CDR3 protein: CAGSHPGQGTEAFF
CDR3 DNA: TGTGCCGGCAGCCACCCTGGACAGGGCACTGAAGCTTTCTTT

D gene: TRBD1
J gene: TRBJ1-2
clone size: few
V gene: TRBV5-4
CDR3 length: 15
CDR3 protein: CASSLRDRGDYGYTF
CDR3 DNA: TGTGCCAGCAGCTTGCGGGACAGGGGCGACTATGGCTACACCTTC

D gene: TRBD1
J gene: TRBJ1-2
clone size: many
V gene: TRBV20-1
CDR3 length: 13
CDR3 protein: CSAPTGANYGYTF
CDR3 DNA: TGCAGTGCTCCGACAGGGGCTAACTATGGCTACACCTTC

D gene: -
J gene: TRBJ1-1
clone size: few
V gene: TRBV11-2
CDR3 length: 14
CDR3 protein: CASSRASPEIAPFF
CDR3 DNA: TGTGCCAGCAGCCGTGCGAGTCCGGAGATCGCCCCTTTCTTT

D gene: TRBD1
J gene: TRBJ2-7
clone size: many
V gene: TRBV10-3
CDR3 length: 15
CDR3 protein: CAIRTEGQGYYEQYF
CDR3 DNA: TGTGCCATCAGAACGGAGGGACAGGGTTACTACGAGCAGTACTTC

D gene: -
J gene: TRBJ2-4
clone size: few
V gene: TRBV30
CDR3 length: 14
CDR3 protein: CAWSGPVAGAIQYF
CDR3 DNA: TGTGCCTGGAGCGGGCCGGTAGCAGGGGCCATTCAGTACTTC

D gene: -
J gene: TRBJ2-7
clone size: -
V gene: TRBV20-1
CDR3 length: 13
CDR3 protein: CSAQHPSSYEQYF
CDR3 DNA: TGCAGTGCCCAACACCCTTCTTCCTACGAGCAGTACTTC

D gene: TRBD1
J gene: TRBJ1-2
clone size: -
V gene: TRBV11-2
CDR3 length: 14
CDR3 protein: CASSFGGGPYGYTF
CDR3 DNA: TGTGCCAGCAGCTTTGGAGGGGGCCCCTATGGCTACACCTTC

D gene: -
J gene: TRBJ2-5
clone size: -
V gene: TRBV5-1
CDR3 length: 13
CDR3 protein: CASSPSTVETQYF
CDR3 DNA: TGCGCCAGCAGCCCCAGCACCGTCGAGACCCAGTACTTC

D gene: TRBD2
J gene: TRBJ2-1
clone size: -
V gene: TRBV11-2
CDR3 length: 14
CDR3 protein: CASSLELAGETQFF
CDR3 DNA: TGTGCCAGCAGCTTAGAGCTAGCGGGGGAGACCCAGTTCTTC

D gene: TRBD1
J gene: TRBJ2-7
clone size: few
V gene: TRBV5-1
CDR3 length: 16
CDR3 protein: CAGSLRPQGASYEQYF
CDR3 DNA: TGCGCCGGCAGCCTGAGGCCGCAGGGGGCATCCTACGAGCAGTACTTC

D gene: -
J gene: TRBJ1-2
clone size: few
V gene: TRBV5-1
CDR3 length: 15
CDR3 protein: CASSLVLSPGDGYTF
CDR3 DNA: TGCGCCAGCAGCTTGGTATTATCTCCTGGGGATGGCTACACCTTC

D gene: TRBD2
J gene: TRBJ2-2
clone size: -
V gene: TRBV5-1
CDR3 length: 17
CDR3 protein: CASSPGGLAATTGELFF
CDR3 DNA: TGCGCCAGCAGCCCGGGGGGACTAGCGGCTACCACCGGGGAGCTGTTTTTT

D gene: TRBD1
J gene: TRBJ1-1
clone size: -
V gene: TRBV5-1
CDR3 length: 16
CDR3 protein: CAGSLAGDRRGAEAFF
CDR3 DNA: TGCGCCGGCAGCTTGGCTGGGGACAGACGAGGCGCTGAAGCTTTCTTT

D gene: TRBD2
J gene: TRBJ2-5
clone size: -
V gene: TRBV5-4
CDR3 length: 16
CDR3 protein: CASSFPSGGNQETQYF
CDR3 DNA: TGTGCCAGCAGTTTCCCTAGCGGGGGGAACCAAGAGACCCAGTACTTC

D gene: -
J gene: TRBJ2-3
clone size: -
V gene: TRBV6-6
CDR3 length: 13
CDR3 protein: CASSRGLGDTQYF
CDR3 DNA: TGTGCCAGCAGCAGGGGTCTCGGGGATACGCAGTATTTT

D gene: -
J gene: TRBJ2-7
clone size: few
V gene: TRBV3-1
CDR3 length: 15
CDR3 protein: CASSQAGGSGGEQYF
CDR3 DNA: TGTGCCAGCAGCCAAGCGGGGGGCTCCGGGGGGGAGCAGTACTTC

D gene: TRBD1
J gene: TRBJ1-2
clone size: -
V gene: TRBV29-1
CDR3 length: 15
CDR3 protein: CSGGGGQGFNYGYTF
CDR3 DNA: TGCAGCGGGGGAGGGGGACAGGGGTTTAACTATGGCTACACCTTC

D gene: TRBD1
J gene: TRBJ2-7
clone size: few
V gene: TRBV12-3/TRBV12-4
CDR3 length: 13
CDR3 protein: CASRRTGDYEQYF
CDR3 DNA: TGTGCCAGCAGACGGACAGGGGATTACGAGCAGTACTTC

D gene: TRBD2
J gene: TRBJ2-3
clone size: few
V gene: TRBV5-1
CDR3 length: 18
CDR3 protein: CASSGREGRFADTDTQYF
CDR3 DNA: TGCGCCAGCAGCGGGCGGGAGGGCCGGTTCGCAGACACAGATACGCAGTATTTT

D gene: -
J gene: TRBJ2-7
clone size: many
V gene: TRBV18
CDR3 length: 15
CDR3 protein: CASSPPRQVSYEQYF
CDR3 DNA: TGTGCCAGCTCACCACCTCGGCAGGTCTCCTACGAGCAGTACTTC

D gene: TRBD2
J gene: TRBJ2-5
clone size: -
V gene: TRBV7-2
CDR3 length: 15
CDR3 protein: CASSLASGREETQYF
CDR3 DNA: TGTGCCAGCAGCTTAGCTAGCGGGAGGGAGGAGACCCAGTACTTC

D gene: -
J gene: TRBJ1-2
clone size: many
V gene: TRBV4-1
CDR3 length: 15
CDR3 protein: CASRGLGRRNYGYTF
CDR3 DNA: TGCGCCAGCCGGGGGCTAGGGAGGAGGAACTATGGCTACACCTTC

D gene: -
J gene: TRBJ1-2
clone size: few
V gene: TRBV29-1
CDR3 length: 12
CDR3 protein: CSVSSIQSGYTF
CDR3 DNA: TGCAGCGTTTCGTCAATTCAGTCTGGCTACACCTTC

D gene: -
J gene: TRBJ2-6
clone size: -
V gene: TRBV12-3/TRBV12-4
CDR3 length: 16
CDR3 protein: CASSPGRGSGANVPTF
CDR3 DNA: TGTGCCAGCAGTCCCGGACGGGGCTCTGGGGCCAACGTCCCGACTTTC

D gene: TRBD2
J gene: TRBJ2-5
clone size: many
V gene: TRBV4-1
CDR3 length: 16
CDR3 protein: CASSHPGRGGQETQYF
CDR3 DNA: TGCGCCAGCAGTCACCCCGGGCGGGGGGGGCAAGAGACCCAGTACTTC

D gene: -
J gene: TRBJ2-1
clone size: few
V gene: TRBV18
CDR3 length: 13
CDR3 protein: CASSPRQEEKQFF
CDR3 DNA: TGTGCCAGCTCACCACGTCAAGAGGAAAAGCAGTTCTTC

D gene: -
J gene: TRBJ2-5
clone size: -
V gene: TRBV3-1
CDR3 length: 18
CDR3 protein: CASSQEQDGAGEVETQYF
CDR3 DNA: TGTGCCAGCAGCCAAGAACAGGATGGCGCAGGGGAGGTGGAGACCCAGTACTTC

D gene: TRBD2
J gene: TRBJ2-7
clone size: few
V gene: TRBV28
CDR3 length: 15
CDR3 protein: CASSFYQGGSVEQYF
CDR3 DNA: TGTGCCAGCAGTTTCTATCAGGGAGGGAGTGTCGAGCAGTACTTC